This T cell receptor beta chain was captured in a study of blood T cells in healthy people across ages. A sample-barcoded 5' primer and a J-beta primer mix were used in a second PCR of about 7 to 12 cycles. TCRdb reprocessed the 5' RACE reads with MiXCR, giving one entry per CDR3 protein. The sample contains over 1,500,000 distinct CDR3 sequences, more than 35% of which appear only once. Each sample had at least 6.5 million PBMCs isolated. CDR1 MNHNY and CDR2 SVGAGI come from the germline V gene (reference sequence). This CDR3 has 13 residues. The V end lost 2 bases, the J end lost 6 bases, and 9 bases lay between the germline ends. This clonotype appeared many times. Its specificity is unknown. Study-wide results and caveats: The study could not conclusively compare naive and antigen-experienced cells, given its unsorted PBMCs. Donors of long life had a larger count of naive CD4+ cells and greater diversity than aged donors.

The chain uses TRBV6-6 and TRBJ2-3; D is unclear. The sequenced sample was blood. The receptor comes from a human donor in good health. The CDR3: CASSYLRADTQYF. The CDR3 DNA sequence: TGTGCCAGCAGTTACCTCCGGGCTGATACGCAGTATTTT.